This T cell receptor beta chain was captured by sequencing in a study of T cell repertoires in cytomegalovirus infection. Study-level information: As its CMV epitopes, the study selected recently identified HLA-C-restricted and well-studied HLA-B-restricted targets. Public TCR beta signature analysis indicated the presence of both CMV infection and matching HLA type.

This clonotype was detected only a few times. Its target is not known. CDR3 length: 15 residues. CDR1 is MNHEY, CDR2 SVGEGT, per germline. V was shortened by 6 bases and J by 0 bases, with 12 bases between the two germline ends. TCRdb recomputed calls from the reads with MiXCR, one row per CDR3 protein. Found here are around 570,000 distinct CDR3 sequences, about 40% of them singletons; the top ten hold 48%. Overall study findings and caveats: Dominating the ex vivo response were TCR beta clonotypes that were CMV-specific and HLA-C-restricted. Based on cumulative public TCR beta family frequency, carriers of CMV plus the relevant HLA were identified.

Material: cultured PBMCs, obtained from culture after CMV antigen stimulation. This TCR was sampled from a human donor in good health (CMV status not recorded). Some clones in this sample may be carry-over from other donors' samples. The chain is built from TRBV6-2 or TRBV6-3 and TRBJ2-1; D is possibly TRBD2 (6 bases). CDR3 sequence reads: CASRGWRDSYNEQFF. In nucleotides, the CDR3 is TGTGCCAGCAGGGGGTGGCGGGACTCCTACAATGAGCAGTTCTTC.